These 18 T cell receptor beta chains were sequenced from one sample in a study of cytomegalovirus exposure and HLA in healthy donors. 13 Jbeta primers and 60 Vbeta primers were used for the PCR. The repertoire was sequenced with immunoSEQ multiplex PCR; TCRdb's copy has only in-frame clones and lacks some. This table holds about 150,000 clones, around three quarters found once. The sequenced material came from PBMCs. The source is a man aged 35-49 years in good health and CMV-seropositive.

This sequence joins TRBV9 and TRBJ1-2; no reliable D call. Germline V gene lookup returns CDR1 SGDLS and CDR2 YYNGEE. V was pared by 2 bases and J by 0 bases, with 5 bases between. This CDR3 region has 13 residues. The CDR3 DNA reads as TGTGCCAGCAGCGTCTCAGCTAACTATGGCTACACCTTC. Translation gives CASSVSANYGYTF.

The rearrangement uses TRBV6-1 and TRBJ1-1, with D perhaps matching TRBD1 (5 bases). V lost 5 bases to trimming and J lost 6 bases, with 16 bases between them. CDR1 and CDR2 from the germline V gene are MNHNS and SASEGT. There are 14 residues in the CDR3. The CDR3 loop is CASSPSGRAPEAFF. In DNA, the CDR3 is TGTGCCAGCAGTCCGTCCGGCAGGGCCCCTGAAGCTTTCTTT.

The chain uses TRBV19 and TRBJ2-7, with D uncertain. The V gene lost 1 base and the J gene lost 2 bases, with 9 bases spanning the gap. Germline CDR1 is LNHDA and CDR2 is SQIVND (reference sequence). The length of the CDR3 is 14 residues. In DNA form, the CDR3 reads TGTGCCAGTAGTATAGGGGCACCCACCTACGAGCAGTACTTC. Its protein is CASSIGAPTYEQYF.

The chain carries TRBV5-1 and TRBJ2-5; 7 bases map to TRBD1. Germline V gene lookup returns CDR1 SGHRS and CDR2 YFSETQ. The CDR3 totals 14 residues. Unmatched junction bases numbered 4, after V lost 4 bases and J lost 1 base. In DNA, the CDR3 is TGCGCCAGCAGCGCATGGGACAGCCAAGAGACCCAGTACTTC. Amino acid sequence: CASSAWDSQETQYF.

This clone turned up a few times. The rearrangement joins TRBV5-6 to TRBJ2-7; TRBD1 matches at 10 bases. From germline, CDR1 is SGHDT and CDR2 YYEEEE. The junction had 7 bases not matched to a gene; V was cut back by 4 bases and J by 6 bases. The CDR3 runs to 14 residues. CDR3 sequence (DNA): TGTGCCAGCAGCCTGACAGGGGGCTCCCCCGAGCAGTACTTC. It translates to CASSLTGGSPEQYF. Combining the CDR3 with reference TRBV5-6 and TRBJ2-7 gives the whole variable domain DAGVTQSPTHLIKTRGQQVTLRCSPKSGHDTVSWYQQALGQGPQFIFQYYEEEERQRGNFPDRFSGHQFPNYSSELNVNALLLGDSALYLCASSLTGGSPEQYFGPGTRLTVT.

This chain joins TRBV5-4 and TRBJ2-7; 7 bases line up with TRBD2. The germline V gene encodes CDR1 SGHNT and CDR2 YYREEE (reference sequence). This CDR3 is built from 14 residues. The ends lost 4 bases at V and 0 bases at J; junction bases unmatched: 4. CDR3: CASSRAGSSYEQYF. Here the CDR3 DNA reads TGTGCCAGCAGCCGAGCGGGAAGCTCCTACGAGCAGTACTTC.

This clone has just one count. The V and J genes are TRBV4-1 and TRBJ2-5; TRBD1 agrees at 7 bases. J was trimmed by 5 bases and V by 0 bases; bases with no gene match: 15. The CDR3 totals 18 residues. Germline V lookup: CDR1 MGHRA, CDR2 YSYEKL. The chain's CDR3 is CASSQDIWTGLVGETQYF. The CDR3 DNA reads as TGCGCCAGCAGCCAAGACATTTGGACAGGCCTGGTGGGGGAGACCCAGTACTTC.

J is TRBJ2-7 and V is TRBV7-9; D not certain. Deletions cut 4 bases from V and 1 base from J, with 11 bases between. Germline V gene data show CDR1 as SEHNR and CDR2 as FQNEAQ (reference sequence). The CDR3 is 14 amino acids. CDR3 region: CASSSYQESYEQYF. For the CDR3, the DNA is TGTGCCAGCAGCTCCTACCAGGAATCCTACGAGCAGTACTTC.

V usage is TRBV4-2 and J usage is TRBJ2-3; D perhaps matches TRBD2 (5 bases). Per the germline V gene, CDR1 is LGHNA and CDR2 is YNFKEQ. V lost 0 bases and J 14 bases, leaving 21 bases between the germline ends. This CDR3 spans 15 amino acids. The CDR3 bases are TGTGCCAGCAGCCAAGAAGTAGGCCCTCGGGCTAGCATGTATTTT. Translated, it gives CASSQEVGPRASMYF.

This CDR3 is CASSDKGDSTGELFF. The CDR3 bases are TGTGCCAGCAGTGACAAGGGGGATAGCACCGGGGAGCTGTTTTTT. This rearrangement joins TRBV6-4 to TRBJ2-2, with a weak D call TRBD1 (6 bases). The CDR3 sequence is 15 residues long. V lost 2 bases, J lost 4 bases, and 11 bases lay in between. From germline, CDR1 is MRHNA and CDR2 SNTAGT.

The chain links TRBV25-1 to TRBJ1-1; D is unresolved. This CDR3 comprises 13 residues. CDR1 is MGHDK and CDR2 is SYGVNS in the germline V gene. V was trimmed by 3 bases and J by 3 bases, leaving 8 bases between them. CDR3 DNA sequence: TGTGCCAGCAGTGATTTATCGGACACTGAAGCTTTCTTT. This gives the protein CASSDLSDTEAFF.

V gene TRBV6-1 combines with J gene TRBJ2-7; TRBD1 matches at 9 bases. The CDR3 runs to 14 residues. The germline V gene encodes CDR1 MNHNS and CDR2 SASEGT. The V gene end was trimmed by 6 bases and the J gene end by 1 base; junction bases not matched to a gene: 4. For the CDR3, the DNA is TGTGCCAGCAGGCGGACAGGGGCATCCTACGAGCAGTACTTC. It translates to CASRRTGASYEQYF.

The chain recombines TRBV2 with TRBJ1-4; 10 bases are a match to TRBD1. J was trimmed by 7 bases and V by 2 bases; bases with no gene match: 4. This CDR3 is 15 amino acids long. Looked up from germline, CDR1 is SNHLY and CDR2 is FYNNEI. CDR3 protein: CASSEPRTGGEKLFF. For the CDR3, the DNA is TGTGCCAGCAGTGAACCGAGGACAGGGGGTGAAAAACTGTTTTTT. The variable domain in full, with the rest retrieved from reference TRBV2 and TRBJ1-4, is EPEVTQTPSHQVTQMGQEVILRCVPISNHLYFYWYRQILGQKVEFLVSFYNNEISEKSEIFDDQFSVERPDGSNFTLKIRSTKLEDSAMYFCASSEPRTGGEKLFFGSGTQLSVL.

This chain uses TRBV27 with TRBJ1-5; TRBD1 might be the D (6 bases). This CDR3 spans 14 amino acids. The germline V gene has CDR1 MNHEY and CDR2 SMNVEV (reference sequence). Trimming left V 5 bases short and J 3 bases short, with 11 bases between. In nucleotides, the CDR3 is TGTGCCAGCAGTCTAAGACAGGCCAATCAGCCCCAGCATTTT. It is translated as CASSLRQANQPQHF.

The V call is TRBV28, the J call TRBJ1-1; TRBD1 is a possible D gene (5 bases). The CDR3 is 15 residues long. V lost 8 bases and J 8 bases, leaving 24 bases between the germline ends. CDR1 is MDHEN, CDR2 SYDVKM, per germline. The chain's CDR3 is CASLSAGRVPIEAFF. The DNA for the CDR3 is TGTGCCAGCCTCTCGGCGGGACGCGTTCCAATCGAAGCTTTCTTT.

The chain links TRBV13 to TRBJ2-2; D perhaps matches TRBD2 (6 bases). CDR1 is PRHDT and CDR2 is FYEKMQ in the germline V gene (reference sequence). Between the trimmed V and J ends, which lost 5 bases and 4 bases, there was a span of 14 bases. This CDR3 comprises 15 residues. CDR3 nucleotides: TGTGCCAGCAGCCACGACGTGGGGGGCACCGGGGAGCTGTTTTTT. Protein product: CASSHDVGGTGELFF.

The chain uses TRBV6-5 and TRBJ2-2; D may be TRBD2 (6 bases). V was pared by 8 bases and J by 1 base, with 14 bases between. This CDR3 is built from 15 residues. Germline V gene sequence: CDR1 MNHEY, CDR2 SVGAGI. CDR3 region: CASHPSGLNTGELFF. Written as DNA, the CDR3 is TGTGCCAGCCACCCCTCGGGACTGAACACCGGGGAGCTGTTTTTT.

In its sample, this clone was seen a few times. The chain links TRBV7-2 to TRBJ1-1, with D unresolved. CDR1 is SGHTA and CDR2 is FQGNSA in the germline V gene. CDR3 length equals 14 residues. V lost 2 bases and J 1 base, leaving 8 bases between the germline ends. DNA of the CDR3: TGTGCCAGCAGCTTATGGCAGGCGAACACTGAAGCTTTCTTT. It specifies CASSLWQANTEAFF.